The present entry profiles one TCR beta chain with its context. This clonotype was recorded a few times. It has no known antigen specificity. The sample holds no much larger clone one base away, and base qualities are not on file. This entry comes from a study of patients and donors after allogeneic stem cell transplantation (dated by TCRdb to the early 2020s). The trim is 4 bases for V and 4 bases for J, with a gap of 23 bases between the germline ends. Measured from the cysteine to the phenylalanine, the CDR3 is 18 residues long. Only CDR3 DNA remains: 54 bases, in frame from the first base. From a lookup of the germline V gene, CDR1 and CDR2 are SGHRS and YFSETQ. Receptor amplification or capture employed RT-PCR. Sequencing used a NextSeq 550. The public reads were quality trimmed at Q25 with fastp and then assembled into clones with MiXCR by TCRdb, keeping productive beta chains. Each CDR3 protein gets just one entry, which takes the most common genes and DNA from the rows behind it. Here the sample has 37,000 or so distinct CDR3 sequences; roughly 30% occur a single time. Together, the top ten hold roughly 70% of the sample.

This TCR derives from a human donor who was either an allogeneic HSCT recipient or a stem cell or donor lymphocyte infusion donor (not recorded which). It is not recorded whose cells these are; they may come from a transplant donor. The specimen sequenced was blood, either unsorted or a sorted T cell fraction (not recorded which). The chain uses TRBV5-1 and TRBJ2-2; the D gene is unclear. The DNA reads as follows: TGCGCCAGCAGCCCGCGTCAAAGGGCGAGTACGAGCACCGGGGAGCTGTTTTTT. Its protein is CASSPRQRASTSTGELFF.